These 28 T cell receptor beta chains share one sample of origin, sequenced in a study of regulatory T cells in long-lasting Graves disease. To make TCR beta libraries, researchers used iRepertoire HTBI primers and Arm-PCR of CDR3 regions. In TCRdb, the multiplex PCR reads were re-called with MiXCR into one record per CDR3 protein. The sample lists about 500,000 distinct CDR3 sequences, around 13% seen once, with approximately 9% in the top ten. Time point noted: newly diagnosed GD, antithyroid drugs for less than 3 months. PBMC-extracted RNA yielded the TCR library. The same data also contributed to another study, on T cells in Graves' hyperthyroidism and ophthalmopathy.

Sequences were derived from peripheral blood mononuclear cells (PBMCs), sampled at new diagnosis, from a patient treated with antithyroid drugs. The receptors come from a woman aged 30 to 39 with Graves disease.

This clonotype has at least ten counts. V usage is TRBV18 and J usage is TRBJ2-3; D uncertain. The CDR3 runs 13 residues. Between the trimmed V and J ends, which lost 4 bases and 0 bases, there was a span of 5 bases. Germline V CDR1 and CDR2: KGHSH, LQKENI. DNA for the CDR3: TGTGCCAGCTCACACTCCAGCACAGATACGCAGTATTTT. As protein: CASSHSSTDTQYF.

This clonotype was counted at least ten times. The rearrangement links TRBV18 to TRBJ1-1; D perhaps matches TRBD1 (6 bases). This CDR3 region has 14 residues. Germline V gives CDR1 KGHSH, CDR2 LQKENI. V lost 8 bases to trimming and J lost 3 bases, with 16 bases between them. CDR3 in amino acids: CASSPPGGYTEAFF. The CDR3, as DNA: TGTGCCAGCAGCCCCCCCGGGGGCTACACTGAAGCTTTCTTT.

This clonotype was picked up many times. This chain links TRBV7-2 with TRBJ1-4, with D maybe TRBD1 (6 bases). Germline CDR1 and CDR2: SGHTA and FQGNSA. The CDR3 is 16 residues long. The germline V and J ends were trimmed by 2 bases and 8 bases, with 18 bases remaining between them. CDR3 in amino acids: CASSLFGTPKKEKLFF. The CDR3 bases are TGTGCCAGCAGCTTATTCGGGACACCTAAGAAGGAAAAACTGTTTTTT.

The rearrangement links TRBV3-1 to TRBJ2-7; 9 bases agree with TRBD1. The CDR3 sequence is 19 residues long. J lost 4 bases, V lost 5 bases, and 21 bases had no gene match. Germline V gene lookup returns CDR1 LGHDT and CDR2 YNNKEL (reference sequence). Here the CDR3 reads CASSLAGTGMGPSPYEQYF. The DNA of the CDR3 is TGTGCCAGCAGCTTGGCCGGGACAGGGATGGGGCCATCACCTTACGAGCAGTACTTC.

On this clonotype itself: A far larger clone is one base from this, pointing to a likely read error. No conserved phenylalanine or tryptophan is present at the end of the CDR3, so a read error is the likely explanation. V usage is TRBV2 and J usage is TRBJ2-1; D is possibly TRBD1 (5 bases). The tail of the sequence fits TRBJ2-4 better, so the J call may be wrong. Germline V gene sequence: CDR1 SNHLY, CDR2 FYNNEI. The length of the CDR3 is 12 residues. The CDR3 DNA is TGTGCCAGCAGTGGTGACAGTAACATTCAGTACCTC. Translation: CASSGDSNIQYL.

This clonotype was seen ten or more times. The chain carries TRBV14 and TRBJ1-1; 8 positions match TRBD1. CDR1 and CDR2 (germline): SGHDN, FVKESK. V shed 6 bases, J shed 5 bases, and the junction held 5 bases outside the gene matches. CDR3 length: 13 amino acids. CDR3 loop: CASSNRGRTEAFF. The DNA of the CDR3 is TGTGCCAGCAGTAACAGGGGGAGGACTGAAGCTTTCTTT.

The sample holds many counts of this clonotype. V and J are TRBV19 and TRBJ1-1, with D hard to call. CDR1 is LNHDA, CDR2 SQIVND, per germline (reference sequence). Trimming left V 7 bases short and J 0 bases short, with 9 bases between. This CDR3 spans 13 amino acids. The CDR3 loop is CASKASMNTEAFF. CDR3 sequence (DNA): TGTGCCAGTAAAGCGAGTATGAACACTGAAGCTTTCTTT.

Of note for this clonotype: A clone one base away is much larger, so this may be a read error. The chain links TRBV2 to TRBJ2-1, with D perhaps matching TRBD1 or TRBD2 (6 bases each). There are 14 residues in the CDR3. Germline lookup yields CDR1 SNHLY and CDR2 FYNNEI. For the CDR3, the DNA is TGTGCCAGCAGTGAAAAGGGGGTCGGGGAGCGGGTCCCCTTC. Its translation: CASSEKGVGERVPF.

This clonotype was picked up many times. V gene TRBV5-4 combines with J gene TRBJ2-3; 8 bases fit TRBD2. V was pared by 4 bases and J by 2 bases, with 9 bases of the junction left unmatched. The CDR3 extends over 16 amino acids. CDR1 SGHNT and CDR2 YYREEE come from the germline V gene (reference sequence). The CDR3 DNA is TGTGCCAGCAGCACAGGGACTAGTCCCATCACAGATACGCAGTATTTT. Amino acids: CASSTGTSPITDTQYF.

This clonotype was seen at least ten times. The V and J genes are TRBV6-2 or TRBV6-3 and TRBJ2-1; no reliable D call. V lost 5 bases and J 9 bases, leaving 14 bases between the germline ends. Germline lookup yields CDR1 MNHEY and CDR2 SVGEGT. This CDR3 is built from 13 residues. DNA for the CDR3: TGTGCCAGCAGTGAAGCACCGCATTTTGAGCAGTTCTTC. Translated: CASSEAPHFEQFF.

The J gene is TRBJ1-6, the V gene TRBV6-1; maybe TRBD1 (5 bases). Germline V gene lookup returns CDR1 MNHNS and CDR2 SASEGT. V lost 5 bases and J 7 bases, leaving 12 bases between the germline ends. The CDR3 sequence is 14 residues long. The CDR3 spells CASSPGRTNSPLHF. The CDR3 DNA reads TGTGCCAGCAGTCCGGGACGGACCAATTCACCCCTCCACTTT.

J is TRBJ2-7 and V is TRBV20-1; 10 bases are a match to TRBD1. Germline-derived CDR1 and CDR2 are DFQATT and SNEGSKA (reference sequence). The V and J ends lost 2 bases and 4 bases, in that order; junction bases with no gene match: 5. This CDR3 comprises 14 residues. Written as DNA, the CDR3 is TGCAGTGCTAGATCCGACAGGGGGCTTTACGAGCAGTACTTC. This encodes CSARSDRGLYEQYF.

This clonotype was counted ten times or more. V usage is TRBV19 and J usage is TRBJ1-1, with D unresolved. Trimming left V 1 base short and J 4 bases short, with 13 bases between. Germline lookup yields CDR1 LNHDA and CDR2 SQIVND (reference sequence). The CDR3 consists of 15 residues. The chain's CDR3 is CASSIADPWSTEAFF. In DNA, the CDR3 is TGTGCCAGTAGTATAGCGGACCCATGGTCCACTGAAGCTTTCTTT.

This clonotype showed up many times. The chain links TRBV20-1 to TRBJ2-5; D uncertain. The CDR3 loop spans 13 amino acids. The germline V and J ends were trimmed by 1 base and 5 bases, with 11 bases remaining between them. Germline values: CDR1 DFQATT, CDR2 SNEGSKA (reference sequence). The CDR3 protein is CSARVPGLETQYF. The CDR3, as DNA: TGCAGTGCTAGAGTACCAGGCCTCGAGACCCAGTACTTC.

This clonotype was seen at least ten times. The chain joins TRBV28 to TRBJ2-1, with TRBD2 matching over 9 bases. The germline gives CDR1 MDHEN, CDR2 SYDVKM. The V gene end was trimmed by 5 bases and the J gene end by 7 bases; junction bases not matched to a gene: 6. The length of the CDR3 is 14 residues. The CDR3 is CASSLAGWGNEQFF. For the CDR3, the DNA is TGTGCCAGCAGTCTAGCGGGGTGGGGTAATGAGCAGTTCTTC. Full variable domain (rest looked up from reference TRBV28 and TRBJ2-1): DVKVTQSSRYLVKRTGEKVFLECVQDMDHENMFWYRQDPGLGLRLIYFSYDVKMKEKGDIPEGYSVSREKKERFSLILESASTNQTSMYLCASSLAGWGNEQFFGPGTRLTVL.

Many counts were recorded for this clonotype. This chain links TRBV11-2 with TRBJ1-5, with D uncertain. V shed 3 bases and J shed 5 bases, with 8 bases lying between them. CDR3 size: 13 residues. Per germline, CDR1 SGHAT and CDR2 FQNNGV. CDR3 sequence: CASSFTRDQPQHF. DNA for the CDR3: TGTGCCAGCAGCTTCACAAGGGATCAGCCCCAGCATTTT.

This clonotype was found a few times. CDR3 DNA: TGTGCCAGCAGCTTAGGGACCCCGGGGACAGGCCTCAACAATGAGCAGTTCTTC. The encoded protein is CASSLGTPGTGLNNEQFF. The rearrangement uses TRBV7-9 and TRBJ2-1; 8 bases fit TRBD1. The CDR3 loop spans 18 amino acids. Germline assignment: CDR1 SEHNR and CDR2 FQNEAQ (reference sequence). V was pared by 1 base and J by 5 bases, with 13 bases of the junction left unmatched.

This clonotype was observed at least ten times. This sequence joins TRBV7-9 and TRBJ1-1, with 12 bases aligning to TRBD1. The junction had 8 bases not matched to a gene; V was cut back by 7 bases and J by 8 bases. CDR3 size: 14 residues. Germline assignment: CDR1 SEHNR and CDR2 FQNEAQ (reference sequence). The CDR3 DNA reads TGTGCCAGCATCCTGCTAGGGACAGGGGGCGAAGCTTTCTTT. It specifies CASILLGTGGEAFF. Complete variable domain (other parts from reference TRBV7-9 and TRBJ1-1): DTGVSQNPRHKITKRGQNVTFRCDPISEHNRLYWYRQTLGQGPEFLTYFQNEAQLEKSRLLSDRFSAERPKGSFSTLEIQRTEQGDSAMYLCASILLGTGGEAFFGQGTRLTVV.

This clonotype occurred many times. J is TRBJ1-6 and V is TRBV11-2; 7 nucleotides align to TRBD1. CDR1 SGHAT and CDR2 FQNNGV come from the germline V gene. CDR3 length: 14 residues. J gave up 10 bases and V 5 bases, and 8 bases lay outside the gene matches. In nucleotides, the CDR3 is TGTGCCAGCAGCGGACCAGGGGGGGGGTCACCCCTCCACTTT. Translating gives CASSGPGGGSPLHF.

This clonotype was observed at least ten times. V usage is TRBV27 and J usage is TRBJ1-6; D might be TRBD1 (5 bases). This CDR3 is built from 16 residues. Per the germline V gene, CDR1 is MNHEY and CDR2 is SMNVEV (reference sequence). V lost 6 bases, J lost 8 bases, and 20 bases lay in between. The CDR3 DNA follows: TGTGCCAGCAGCCCAGCAGGGTTCGGAGGGTATTCACCCCTCCACTTT. The encoded protein is CASSPAGFGGYSPLHF.

This clonotype was detected many times. V and J are TRBV24-1 and TRBJ1-1; a weak D match, TRBD1 (5 bases). Trimming stripped 9 bases from V and 1 base from J, with 17 bases between. The CDR3 consists of 15 residues. Per germline, CDR1 KGHDR and CDR2 SFDVKD. The CDR3 sequence is CATRVSGAPNTEAFF. In DNA, the CDR3 is TGTGCCACCCGTGTGTCCGGGGCCCCGAACACTGAAGCTTTCTTT.

This clonotype was detected a few times. This chain links TRBV11-1 with TRBJ1-1; possible D gene TRBD1, 5 bases. V was shortened by 2 bases and J by 0 bases, with 13 bases between the two germline ends. CDR1 is SGHAT and CDR2 is FQDESV in the germline V gene (reference sequence). CDR3 length: 16 amino acids. The DNA for the CDR3 is TGTGCCAGCAGCTTACCTGGACACGGCATGAACACTGAAGCTTTCTTT. Protein: CASSLPGHGMNTEAFF.

This clonotype was observed a few times. The V call is TRBV4-3, the J call TRBJ2-2; 9 bases line up with TRBD1. The germline gives CDR1 LGHNA, CDR2 YSLEER. J was trimmed by 1 base and V by 0 bases; bases with no gene match: 6. This CDR3 is 18 amino acids long. The CDR3 loop is CASSQDGWGQGNTGELFF. In DNA, the CDR3 is TGCGCCAGCAGCCAAGATGGCTGGGGACAGGGGAACACCGGGGAGCTGTTTTTT.

This clonotype has just a few counts. V is TRBV20-1 and J is TRBJ1-5, with TRBD1 identical over 7 bases. V shed 4 bases and J 5 bases; nucleotides not matched to a gene: 8. The germline V gene encodes CDR1 DFQATT and CDR2 SNEGSKA (reference sequence). CDR3 size: 14 residues. The CDR3 bases are TGCAGTGCTACAAGACAGGGCTCGGATCAGCCCCAGCATTTT. Amino acids: CSATRQGSDQPQHF.

This clonotype was detected many times. The rearrangement links TRBV28 to TRBJ1-6; no definite D call. The V end was cut by 1 base, the J end by 5 bases, with 12 bases between. This CDR3 comprises 16 residues. Per the germline V gene, CDR1 is MDHEN and CDR2 is SYDVKM. The CDR3 here is CASSLFARLDNSPLHF. CDR3 nucleotides: TGTGCCAGCAGTTTATTCGCCAGGTTGGATAATTCACCCCTCCACTTT.

V usage is TRBV27 and J usage is TRBJ2-3; TRBD1 agrees at 10 bases. V shed 9 bases, J shed 1 base, and the junction held 16 bases outside the gene matches. The CDR3 length is 18 residues. In germline, CDR1 is MNHEY, CDR2 SMNVEV (reference sequence). This CDR3 is CASDPGTGESGGTDTQYF. CDR3 nucleotides: TGTGCCAGTGACCCAGGGACAGGGGAAAGCGGCGGCACAGATACGCAGTATTTT.

This clonotype has at least ten counts. The chain uses TRBV20-1 and TRBJ1-2; 7 bases align to TRBD1. The CDR3 is 14 residues long. V lost 0 bases and J lost 7; bases outside the gene matches: 8. Germline-derived CDR1 and CDR2 are DFQATT and SNEGSKA (reference sequence). The CDR3 region has the DNA TGCAGTGCTAGAGATTTAGACAGGGCTGCTGGCTACACCTTC. It is translated as CSARDLDRAAGYTF.

This clonotype was counted once. A much larger clone lies one base from this, so it may be a read error. As the CDR3 is not closed by the conserved phenylalanine or tryptophan, this likely results from a read error. This chain's CDR3 is CASSVEGSPYYNEQFV. In DNA, the CDR3 is TGTGCCAGCAGCGTTGAGGGATCACCCTACTACAATGAGCAGTTCGTC. This chain uses TRBV9 with TRBJ2-1; D possibly corresponds to TRBD2 (5 bases). The CDR3 is made up of 16 amino acids. Per the germline V gene, CDR1 is SGDLS and CDR2 is YYNGEE. The germline V and J ends were trimmed by 2 bases and 3 bases, with 15 bases remaining between them.